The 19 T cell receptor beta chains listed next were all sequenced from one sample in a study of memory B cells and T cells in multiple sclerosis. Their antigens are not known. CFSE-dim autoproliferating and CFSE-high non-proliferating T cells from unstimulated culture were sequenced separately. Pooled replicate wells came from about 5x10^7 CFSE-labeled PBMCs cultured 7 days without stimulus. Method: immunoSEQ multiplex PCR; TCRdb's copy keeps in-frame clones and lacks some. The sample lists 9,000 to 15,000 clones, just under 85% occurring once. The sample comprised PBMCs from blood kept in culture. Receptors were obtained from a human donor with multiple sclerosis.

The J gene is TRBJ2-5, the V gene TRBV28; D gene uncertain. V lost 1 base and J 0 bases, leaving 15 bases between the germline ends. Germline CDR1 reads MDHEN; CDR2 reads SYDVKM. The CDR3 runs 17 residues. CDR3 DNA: TGTGCCAGCAGTTTATCCCCCCATGAAAAGGACCAAGAGACCCAGTACTTC. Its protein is CASSLSPHEKDQETQYF. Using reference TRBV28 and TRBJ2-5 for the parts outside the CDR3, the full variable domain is DVKVTQSSRYLVKRTGEKVFLECVQDMDHENMFWYRQDPGLGLRLIYFSYDVKMKEKGDIPEGYSVSREKKERFSLILESASTNQTSMYLCASSLSPHEKDQETQYFGPGTRLLVL.

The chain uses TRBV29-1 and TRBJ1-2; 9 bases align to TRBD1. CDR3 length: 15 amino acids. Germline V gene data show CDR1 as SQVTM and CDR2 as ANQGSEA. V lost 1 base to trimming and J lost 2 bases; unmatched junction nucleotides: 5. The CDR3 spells CSVEARTGENYGYTF. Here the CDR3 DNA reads TGCAGCGTTGAAGCCCGGACAGGGGAGAACTATGGCTACACCTTC.

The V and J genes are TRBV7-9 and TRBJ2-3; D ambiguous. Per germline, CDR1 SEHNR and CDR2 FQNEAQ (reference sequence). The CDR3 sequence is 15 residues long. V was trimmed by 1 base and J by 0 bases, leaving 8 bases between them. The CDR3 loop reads CASSLGAHSTDTQYF. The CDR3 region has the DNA TGTGCCAGCAGCTTAGGTGCCCACAGCACAGATACGCAGTATTTT.

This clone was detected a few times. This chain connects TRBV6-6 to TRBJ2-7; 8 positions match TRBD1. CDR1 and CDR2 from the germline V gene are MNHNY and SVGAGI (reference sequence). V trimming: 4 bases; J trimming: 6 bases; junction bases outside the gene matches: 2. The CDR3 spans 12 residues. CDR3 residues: CASSSQGVEQYF. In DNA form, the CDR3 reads TGTGCCAGCAGTTCACAGGGGGTCGAGCAGTACTTC.

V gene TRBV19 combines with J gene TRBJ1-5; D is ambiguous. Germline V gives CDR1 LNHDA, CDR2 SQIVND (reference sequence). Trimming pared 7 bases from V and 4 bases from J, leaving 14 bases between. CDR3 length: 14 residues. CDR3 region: CASKAGVGNQPQHF. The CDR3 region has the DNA TGTGCCAGTAAGGCCGGGGTTGGAAATCAGCCCCAGCATTTT.

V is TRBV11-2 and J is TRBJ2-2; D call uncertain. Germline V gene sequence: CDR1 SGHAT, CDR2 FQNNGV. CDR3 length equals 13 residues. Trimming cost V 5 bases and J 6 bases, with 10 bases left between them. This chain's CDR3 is CASSQARAGELFF. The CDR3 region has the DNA TGTGCCAGCAGCCAGGCACGTGCCGGGGAGCTGTTTTTT.

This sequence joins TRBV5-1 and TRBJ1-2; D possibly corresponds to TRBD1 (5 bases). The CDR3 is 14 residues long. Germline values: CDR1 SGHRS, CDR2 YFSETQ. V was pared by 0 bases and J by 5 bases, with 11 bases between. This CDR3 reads CASSLGDRRYGYTF. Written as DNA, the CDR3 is TGCGCCAGCAGCTTGGGGGACCGCCGATATGGCTACACCTTC.

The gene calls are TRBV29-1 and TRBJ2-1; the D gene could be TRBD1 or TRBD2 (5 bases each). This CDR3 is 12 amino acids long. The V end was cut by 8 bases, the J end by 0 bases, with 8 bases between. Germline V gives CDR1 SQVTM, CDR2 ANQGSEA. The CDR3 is CSIGGSYNEQFF. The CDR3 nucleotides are TGCAGCATTGGGGGCTCCTACAATGAGCAGTTCTTC.

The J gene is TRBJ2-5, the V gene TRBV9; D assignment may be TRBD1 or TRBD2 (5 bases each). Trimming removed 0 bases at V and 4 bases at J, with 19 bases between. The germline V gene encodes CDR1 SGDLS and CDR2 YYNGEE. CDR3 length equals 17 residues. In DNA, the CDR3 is TGTGCCAGCAGCGTAGAGGGCCTAGCAGGGTCTGGAGAGACCCAGTACTTC. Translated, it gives CASSVEGLAGSGETQYF.

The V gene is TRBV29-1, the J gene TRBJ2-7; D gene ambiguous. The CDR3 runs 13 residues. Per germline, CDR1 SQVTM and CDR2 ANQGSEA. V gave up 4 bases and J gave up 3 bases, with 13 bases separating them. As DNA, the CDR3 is TGCAGCGTTGGTTGGCCCGGCAACTACGAGCAGTACTTC. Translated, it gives CSVGWPGNYEQYF.

As DNA, the CDR3 is TGTGCCAGCAGTTTCCCCGGGGCCGCCTTCTACACCTTC. The encoded protein is CASSFPGAAFYTF. The rearrangement uses TRBV28 and TRBJ1-2, with TRBD1 as a possible D gene (5 bases). V was shortened by 3 bases and J by 10 bases, with 15 bases between the two germline ends. The CDR3 is made up of 13 amino acids. Germline V gene data show CDR1 as MDHEN and CDR2 as SYDVKM.

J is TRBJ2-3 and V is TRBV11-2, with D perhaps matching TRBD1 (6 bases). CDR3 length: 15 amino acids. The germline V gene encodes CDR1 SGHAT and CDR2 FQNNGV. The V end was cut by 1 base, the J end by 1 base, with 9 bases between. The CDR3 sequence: CASSLGPGGTDTQYF. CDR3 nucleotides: TGTGCCAGCAGCTTAGGTCCAGGGGGCACAGATACGCAGTATTTT.

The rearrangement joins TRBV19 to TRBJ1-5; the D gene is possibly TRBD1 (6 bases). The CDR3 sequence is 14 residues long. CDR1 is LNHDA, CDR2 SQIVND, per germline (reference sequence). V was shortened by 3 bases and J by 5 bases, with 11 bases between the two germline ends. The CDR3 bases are TGTGCCAGTAGTATTGGCAGGGGAGATCAGCCCCAGCATTTT. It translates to CASSIGRGDQPQHF.

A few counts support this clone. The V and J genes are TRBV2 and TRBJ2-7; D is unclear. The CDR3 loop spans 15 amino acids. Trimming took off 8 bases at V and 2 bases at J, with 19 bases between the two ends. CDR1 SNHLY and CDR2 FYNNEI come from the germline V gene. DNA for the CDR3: TGTGCCAGCGTTGAAGCATCGAACCCAACCTACGAGCAGTACTTC. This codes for CASVEASNPTYEQYF.

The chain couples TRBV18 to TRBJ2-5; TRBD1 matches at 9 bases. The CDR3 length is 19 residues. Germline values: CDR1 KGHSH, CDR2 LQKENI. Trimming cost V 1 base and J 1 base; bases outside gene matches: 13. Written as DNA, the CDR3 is TGTGCCAGCTCACCACTCGGGTCGATGACAGGGGGTTCCCAAGAGACCCAGTACTTC. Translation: CASSPLGSMTGGSQETQYF.

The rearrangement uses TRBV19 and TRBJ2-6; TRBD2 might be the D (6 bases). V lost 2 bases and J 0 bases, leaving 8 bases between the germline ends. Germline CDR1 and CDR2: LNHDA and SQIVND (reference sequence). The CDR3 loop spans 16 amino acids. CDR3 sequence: CASSIRGGSGANVLTF. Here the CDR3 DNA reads TGTGCCAGTAGTATAAGGGGAGGCTCTGGGGCCAACGTCCTGACTTTC.

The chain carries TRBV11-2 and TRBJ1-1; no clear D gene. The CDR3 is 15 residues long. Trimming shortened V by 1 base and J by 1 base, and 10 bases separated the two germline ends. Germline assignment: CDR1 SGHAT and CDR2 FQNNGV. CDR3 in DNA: TGTGCCAGCAGCTTAGGCGGGAATTGGAACACTGAAGCTTTCTTT. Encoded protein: CASSLGGNWNTEAFF.

The CDR3, as DNA: TGCAGCGTTAAACCGACAGGGTTTGGGGAGCAGTACTTC. Amino acid sequence: CSVKPTGFGEQYF. This sequence joins TRBV29-1 and TRBJ2-7; 7 nucleotides line up with TRBD1. There are 13 residues in the CDR3. J gave up 7 bases and V 5 bases, and 11 bases lay outside the gene matches. Germline CDR1 is SQVTM and CDR2 is ANQGSEA.

Here the CDR3 DNA reads TGCGCCAGCAACCCTAGCGGGAGGGGTGGGGAGCAGTACTTC. Protein product: CASNPSGRGGEQYF. This rearrangement joins TRBV5-1 to TRBJ2-7; 12 bases agree with TRBD2. V trimming: 6 bases; J trimming: 7 bases; junction bases outside the gene matches: 8. The germline gives CDR1 SGHRS, CDR2 YFSETQ. This CDR3 has 14 residues.